The T cell receptor (beta chain) under discussion was sequenced for a study of spatial heterogeneity in lung cancer. V lost 7 bases to trimming and J lost 0 bases, with 12 bases between them. The CDR3 contains 14 residues. Using its own MiXCR run on the 5' RACE reads, TCRdb lists one record per CDR3 protein. Here the sample spans about 23,000 distinct CDR3 sequences, about 4.3% being singletons. Stated time point: sample taken at primary tumor resection. Whole RNA from tumor, nontumor lung or frozen PBMC was sequenced unsorted. This clonotype was observed at least ten times. Its antigen is not identified. Study findings and constraints: Expanded tumor TCRs that were ubiquitous appeared in blood more at resection than follow-up.

The sequencing here drew on PBMCs, taken at surgery. The chain has TRBV12-3 or TRBV12-4 and TRBJ1-1; D may be TRBD1 (5 bases). The receptor was derived from a male donor with early-stage non-small cell lung cancer. CDR3 region: CASNRGSLNTEAFF. CDR3 in DNA: TGTGCCAGCAACCGGGGCTCCCTGAACACTGAAGCTTTCTTT.